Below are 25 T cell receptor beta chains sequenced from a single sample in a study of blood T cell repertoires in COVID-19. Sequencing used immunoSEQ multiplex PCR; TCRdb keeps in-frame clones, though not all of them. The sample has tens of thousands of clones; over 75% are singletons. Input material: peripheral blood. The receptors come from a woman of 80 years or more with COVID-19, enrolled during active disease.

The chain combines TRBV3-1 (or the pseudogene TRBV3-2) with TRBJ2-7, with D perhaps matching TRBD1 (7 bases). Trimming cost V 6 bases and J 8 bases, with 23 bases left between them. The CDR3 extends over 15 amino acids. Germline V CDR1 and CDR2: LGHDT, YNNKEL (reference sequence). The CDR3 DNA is TGTGCCAGCAGAGGACTAATACAGGACAGGCTACAGCAGTACTTC. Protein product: CASRGLIQDRLQQYF.

The CDR3 loop reads CASSPDSRDTQYF. The CDR3 nucleotides read TGTGCCAGCTCACCGGACAGCCGGGATACGCAGTATTTT. The rearrangement links TRBV18 to TRBJ2-3, with D possibly TRBD1 on 6 matching bases. V lost 3 bases and J lost 6, with 10 bases in between. The CDR3 contains 13 residues. From germline, CDR1 is KGHSH and CDR2 LQKENI.

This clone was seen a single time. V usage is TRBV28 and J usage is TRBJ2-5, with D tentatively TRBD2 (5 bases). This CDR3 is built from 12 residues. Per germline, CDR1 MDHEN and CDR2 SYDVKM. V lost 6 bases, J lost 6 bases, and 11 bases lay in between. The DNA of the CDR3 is TGTGCCAGCAGCCGACCCGGGAAGACCCAGTACTTC. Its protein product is CASSRPGKTQYF.

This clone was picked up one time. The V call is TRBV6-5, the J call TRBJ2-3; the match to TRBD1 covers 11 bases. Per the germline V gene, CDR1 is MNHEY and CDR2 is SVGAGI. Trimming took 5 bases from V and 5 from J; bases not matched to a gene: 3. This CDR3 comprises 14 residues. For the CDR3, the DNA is TGTGCCAGCAGTCGGGACAGGGGGGGAGATACGCAGTATTTT. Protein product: CASSRDRGGDTQYF.

CDR3 protein: CASSAWGQPPYNSPLHF. DNA for the CDR3: TGTGCCAGCAGCGCTTGGGGACAGCCTCCTTATAATTCACCCCTCCACTTT. The chain couples TRBV21-1 to TRBJ1-6; TRBD1, as called in the table, went unchecked against the DNA. TRBV21-1 is deemed a pseudogene. The CDR3 has 17 residues.

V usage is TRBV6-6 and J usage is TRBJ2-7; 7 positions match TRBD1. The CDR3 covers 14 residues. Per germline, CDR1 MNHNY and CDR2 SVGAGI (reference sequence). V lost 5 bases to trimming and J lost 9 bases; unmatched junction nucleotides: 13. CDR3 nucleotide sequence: TGTGCCAGCAGTAGGGATTTACAGGGGTATCGGCAGTACTTC. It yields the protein CASSRDLQGYRQYF.

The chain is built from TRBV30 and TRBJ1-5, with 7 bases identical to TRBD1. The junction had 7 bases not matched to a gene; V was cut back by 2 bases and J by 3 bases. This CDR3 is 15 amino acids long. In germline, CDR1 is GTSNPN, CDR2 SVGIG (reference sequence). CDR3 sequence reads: CAWSLGGGFNQPQHF. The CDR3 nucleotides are TGTGCCTGGAGTTTAGGAGGGGGCTTCAATCAGCCCCAGCATTTT.

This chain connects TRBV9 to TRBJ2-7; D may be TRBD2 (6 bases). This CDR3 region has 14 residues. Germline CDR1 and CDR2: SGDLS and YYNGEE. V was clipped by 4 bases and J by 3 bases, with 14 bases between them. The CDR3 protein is CASSSTGSYYEQYF. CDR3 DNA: TGTGCCAGCAGCTCTACCGGGAGCTACTACGAGCAGTACTTC.

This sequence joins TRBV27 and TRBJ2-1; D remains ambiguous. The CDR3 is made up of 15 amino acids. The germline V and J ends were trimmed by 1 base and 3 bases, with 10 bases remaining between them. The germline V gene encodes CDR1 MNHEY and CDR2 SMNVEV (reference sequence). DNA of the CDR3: TGTGCCAGCAGTTTATTTTTTGGCCGCTACAATGAGCAGTTCTTC. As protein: CASSLFFGRYNEQFF.

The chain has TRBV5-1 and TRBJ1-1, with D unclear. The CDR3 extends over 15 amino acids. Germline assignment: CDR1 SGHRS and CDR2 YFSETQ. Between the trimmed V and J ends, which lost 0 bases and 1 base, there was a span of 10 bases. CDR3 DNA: TGCGCCAGCAGCTTGGCCGTCGGTCGGAACACTGAAGCTTTCTTT. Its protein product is CASSLAVGRNTEAFF.

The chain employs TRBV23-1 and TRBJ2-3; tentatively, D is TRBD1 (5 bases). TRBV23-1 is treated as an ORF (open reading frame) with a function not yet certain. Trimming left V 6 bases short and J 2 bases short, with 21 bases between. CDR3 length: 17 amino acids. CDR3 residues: CASSPRTLGLNTDTQYF. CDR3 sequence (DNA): TGCGCCAGCAGCCCGAGGACATTAGGCCTGAACACAGATACGCAGTATTTT.

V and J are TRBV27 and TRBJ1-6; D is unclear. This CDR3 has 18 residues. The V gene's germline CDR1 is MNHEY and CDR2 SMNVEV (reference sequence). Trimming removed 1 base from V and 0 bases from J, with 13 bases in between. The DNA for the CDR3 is TGTGCCAGCAGTTTATTTTCGGGGTCGAGCTCCTATAATTCACCCCTCCACTTT. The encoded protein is CASSLFSGSSSYNSPLHF.

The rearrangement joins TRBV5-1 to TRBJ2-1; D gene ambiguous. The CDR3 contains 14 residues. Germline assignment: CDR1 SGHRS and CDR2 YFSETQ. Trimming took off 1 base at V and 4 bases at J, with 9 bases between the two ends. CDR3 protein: CASSLLGDYNEQFF. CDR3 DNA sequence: TGCGCCAGCAGCTTGTTGGGCGATTACAATGAGCAGTTCTTC.

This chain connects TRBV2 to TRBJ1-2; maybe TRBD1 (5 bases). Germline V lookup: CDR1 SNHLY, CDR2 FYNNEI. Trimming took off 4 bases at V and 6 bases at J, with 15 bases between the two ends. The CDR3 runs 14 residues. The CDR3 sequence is CASSGVGGKNGYTF. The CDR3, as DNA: TGTGCCAGCAGTGGCGTGGGGGGGAAGAATGGCTACACCTTC.

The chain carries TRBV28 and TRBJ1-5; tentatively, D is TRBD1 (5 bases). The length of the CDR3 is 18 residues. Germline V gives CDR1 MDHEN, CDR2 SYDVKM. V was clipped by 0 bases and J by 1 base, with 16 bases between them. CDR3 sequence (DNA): TGTGCCAGCAGTTTATGGAGCCGGCAGGGTAGGAGCAATCAGCCCCAGCATTTT. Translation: CASSLWSRQGRSNQPQHF.

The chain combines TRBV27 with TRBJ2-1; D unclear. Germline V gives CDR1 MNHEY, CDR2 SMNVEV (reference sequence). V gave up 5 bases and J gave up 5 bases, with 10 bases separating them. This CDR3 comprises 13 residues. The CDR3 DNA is TGTGCCAGCAGTGTAATGGCCGACAATGAGCAGTTCTTC. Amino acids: CASSVMADNEQFF.

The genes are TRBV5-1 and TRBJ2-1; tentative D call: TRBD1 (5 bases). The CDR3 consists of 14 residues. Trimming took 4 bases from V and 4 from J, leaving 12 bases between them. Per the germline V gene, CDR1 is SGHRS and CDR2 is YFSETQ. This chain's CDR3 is CASSPFRDYNEQFF. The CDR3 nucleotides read TGCGCCAGCAGCCCCTTCAGGGATTACAATGAGCAGTTCTTC.

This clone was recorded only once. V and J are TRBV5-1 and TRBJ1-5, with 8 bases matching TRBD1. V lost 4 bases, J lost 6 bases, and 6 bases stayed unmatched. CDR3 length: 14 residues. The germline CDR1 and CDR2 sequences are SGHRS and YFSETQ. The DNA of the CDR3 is TGCGCCAGCAGCCCACGACAGGGGACTCAGCCCCAGCATTTT. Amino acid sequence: CASSPRQGTQPQHF.

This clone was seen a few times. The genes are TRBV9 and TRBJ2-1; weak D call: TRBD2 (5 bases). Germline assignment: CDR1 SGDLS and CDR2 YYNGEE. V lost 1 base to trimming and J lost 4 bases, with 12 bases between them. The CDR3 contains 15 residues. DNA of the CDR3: TGTGCCAGCAGCGTAACGCCTGGACTGTACAATGAGCAGTTCTTC. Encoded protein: CASSVTPGLYNEQFF.

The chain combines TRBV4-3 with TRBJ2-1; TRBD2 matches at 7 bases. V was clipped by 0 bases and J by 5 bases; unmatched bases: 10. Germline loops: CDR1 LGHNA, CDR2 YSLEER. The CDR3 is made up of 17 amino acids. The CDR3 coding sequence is TGCGCCAGCAGCCAAGAAACGTCCCTCGGGGGGAACAATGAGCAGTTCTTC. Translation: CASSQETSLGGNNEQFF.

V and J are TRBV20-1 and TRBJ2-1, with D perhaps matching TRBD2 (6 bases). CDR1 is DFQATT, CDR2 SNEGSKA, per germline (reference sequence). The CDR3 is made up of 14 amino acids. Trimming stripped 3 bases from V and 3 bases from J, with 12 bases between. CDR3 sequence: CSASYRGYYNEQFF. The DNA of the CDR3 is TGCAGTGCTAGTTATCGGGGGTACTACAATGAGCAGTTCTTC.

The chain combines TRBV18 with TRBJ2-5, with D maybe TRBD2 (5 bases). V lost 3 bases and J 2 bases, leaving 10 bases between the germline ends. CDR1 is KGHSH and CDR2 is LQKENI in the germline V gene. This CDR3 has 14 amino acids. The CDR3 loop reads CASSPREGQETQYF. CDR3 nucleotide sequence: TGTGCCAGCTCACCCCGGGAAGGGCAAGAGACCCAGTACTTC.

CDR3 residues: CASSQSLASYEQYF. The CDR3, as DNA: TGTGCCAGCAGCCAGTCCCTAGCGAGCTACGAGCAGTACTTC. The chain uses TRBV7-8 and TRBJ2-7; a possible D gene is TRBD2 (6 bases). The germline V gene encodes CDR1 SGHVS and CDR2 FQNEAQ. The CDR3 extends over 14 amino acids. Trimming stripped 5 bases from V and 3 bases from J, with 14 bases between.

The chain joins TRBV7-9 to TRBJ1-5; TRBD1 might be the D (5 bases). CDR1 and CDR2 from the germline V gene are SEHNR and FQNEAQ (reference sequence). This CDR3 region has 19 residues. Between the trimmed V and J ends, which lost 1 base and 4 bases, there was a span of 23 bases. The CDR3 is CASSLGTHAGRVGNQPQHF. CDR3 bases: TGTGCCAGCAGCTTAGGTACCCATGCAGGGCGAGTAGGGAATCAGCCCCAGCATTTT.

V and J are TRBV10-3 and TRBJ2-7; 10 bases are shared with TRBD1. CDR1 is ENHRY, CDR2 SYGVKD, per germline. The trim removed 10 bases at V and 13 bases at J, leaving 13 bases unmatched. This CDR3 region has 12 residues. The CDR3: CARRDRGTLSYF. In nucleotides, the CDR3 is TGTGCCAGACGGGACAGGGGAACTCTTAGCTACTTC.